Below, 13 T cell receptor beta chains from the same sample are listed, as sequenced in a study of T cell responses to AZD1222 COVID-19 vaccine. The assay was immunoSEQ multiplex PCR, and TCRdb's table has in-frame clones only and misses some. The table includes about 140,000 clones, 85% to 95% detected once. This sample comprised peripheral blood, obtained 28 days after the second AZD1222 dose. Source of these receptors: an adult who received the AZD1222 COVID-19 vaccine.

This chain connects TRBV27 to TRBJ2-7; unclear D gene. From germline, CDR1 is MNHEY and CDR2 SMNVEV (reference sequence). This CDR3 is 11 amino acids long. Trimming shortened V by 6 bases and J by 5 bases, and 8 bases separated the two germline ends. The CDR3 DNA reads TGTGCCAGCAGGTCTGGGGACGAGCAGTACTTC. Protein: CASRSGDEQYF.

The rearrangement links TRBV6-5 to TRBJ1-6, with 9 positions matching TRBD1. V lost 7 bases and J lost 4; bases outside the gene matches: 5. Per the germline V gene, CDR1 is MNHEY and CDR2 is SVGAGI. The CDR3 extends over 15 amino acids. The CDR3 protein is CASTHRGPYNSPLHF. The CDR3 coding sequence is TGTGCCAGCACTCACAGGGGGCCGTATAATTCACCCCTCCACTTT.

The chain has TRBV24-1 and TRBJ2-3; D could derive from TRBD1 or TRBD2 (5 bases each). CDR3 length equals 16 residues. Germline V CDR1 and CDR2: KGHDR, SFDVKD. V dropped 4 bases and J dropped 3 bases, with 16 bases sitting between them. CDR3 coding DNA: TGTGCCACCAGTGACGGGAAGAGGGGATTGACAGATACGCAGTATTTT. Translated, it gives CATSDGKRGLTDTQYF.

The CDR3 bases are TGTGCCAGCAGCTCGAGGACAGGGATGAGAACCGGGGAGCTGTTTTTT. Translating gives CASSSRTGMRTGELFF. This sequence joins TRBV11-2 and TRBJ2-2, with 8 bases fitting TRBD1. CDR1 is SGHAT, CDR2 FQNNGV, per germline. This CDR3 comprises 16 residues. Trimming took 4 bases from V and 5 from J; bases not matched to a gene: 9. The complete variable domain, with remaining parts taken from reference TRBV11-2 and TRBJ2-2, reads EAGVAQSPRYKIIEKRQSVAFWCNPISGHATLYWYQQILGQGPKLLIQFQNNGVVDDSQLPKDRFSAERLKGVDSTLKIQPAKLEDSAVYLCASSSRTGMRTGELFFGEGSRLTVL.

The genes are TRBV2 and TRBJ1-1; D remains unclear. The CDR3 runs 13 residues. Germline loops: CDR1 SNHLY, CDR2 FYNNEI. Trimming cost V 4 bases and J 2 bases, with 8 bases left between them. For the CDR3, the DNA is TGTGCCAGCAGTGGGCAGCCCAACACTGAAGCTTTCTTT. This gives the protein CASSGQPNTEAFF.

The chain employs TRBV6-5 and TRBJ1-2; perhaps TRBD1 as D (5 bases). The CDR3 extends over 13 amino acids. Germline V gene sequence: CDR1 MNHEY, CDR2 SVGAGI. Trimming shortened V by 6 bases and J by 10 bases, and 18 bases separated the two germline ends. CDR3 in DNA: TGTGCCAGCAGGAGACAGCAGGGACTACTCTACACCTTC. This codes for CASRRQQGLLYTF.

The chain carries TRBV7-9 and TRBJ2-5; TRBD2 might be the D (5 bases). Germline V gives CDR1 SEHNR, CDR2 FQNEAQ (reference sequence). CDR3 length equals 13 residues. Trimming cost V 11 bases and J 5 bases, with 18 bases left between them. The CDR3 DNA reads TGTGCCTTCCACGTACGGGGTGGGGAGACCCAGTACTTC. Its protein is CAFHVRGGETQYF.

The chain is built from TRBV28 and TRBJ1-5; TRBD1 matches 7 bases. CDR1 is MDHEN and CDR2 is SYDVKM in the germline V gene. The CDR3 loop spans 15 amino acids. The junction had 6 bases not matched to a gene; V was cut back by 5 bases and J by 2 bases. The CDR3 DNA reads as TGTGCCAGCAGTAACTACAGGGGAGGCAATCAGCCCCAGCATTTT. Residues: CASSNYRGGNQPQHF. Combining the CDR3 with reference TRBV28 and TRBJ1-5 gives the whole variable domain DVKVTQSSRYLVKRTGEKVFLECVQDMDHENMFWYRQDPGLGLRLIYFSYDVKMKEKGDIPEGYSVSREKKERFSLILESASTNQTSMYLCASSNYRGGNQPQHFGDGTRLSIL.

This clone was seen a single time. The V and J genes are TRBV27 and TRBJ2-2; D is undetermined. The V gene lost 4 bases and the J gene lost 5 bases, with 11 bases spanning the gap. The CDR3 contains 14 residues. Germline values: CDR1 MNHEY, CDR2 SMNVEV (reference sequence). CDR3 DNA: TGTGCCAGCAGTTACGCCCCCAGGACCGGGGAGCTGTTTTTT. It translates to CASSYAPRTGELFF.

This chain uses TRBV7-3 with TRBJ2-2; possible D gene TRBD1, 5 bases. The CDR3 covers 14 residues. The germline V and J ends were trimmed by 3 bases and 6 bases, with 11 bases remaining between them. Germline assignment: CDR1 SGHTA and CDR2 FQGTGA. The CDR3 bases are TGTGCCAGCAGCTTTACCCAGGGCGCCGGGGAGCTGTTTTTT. Amino acid sequence: CASSFTQGAGELFF.

The DNA for the CDR3 is TGTGCCAGCGAAAGTTGGGGGGGCACTGAAGCTTTCTTT. It specifies CASESWGGTEAFF. This chain uses TRBV6-6 with TRBJ1-1, with D possibly TRBD1 on 5 matching bases. Per the germline V gene, CDR1 is MNHNY and CDR2 is SVGAGI (reference sequence). Trimming removed 8 bases at V and 4 bases at J, with 14 bases between. The CDR3 is 13 amino acids.

V usage is TRBV20-1 and J usage is TRBJ2-3; a possible D gene is TRBD2 (6 bases). V lost 3 bases and J lost 6, with 19 bases in between. This CDR3 is 15 amino acids long. The V gene's germline CDR1 is DFQATT and CDR2 SNEGSKA (reference sequence). The CDR3 DNA reads TGCAGTGCTAGTAGGCCGGGCGGGGCGGCTGATACGCAGTATTTT. This codes for CSASRPGGAADTQYF.

On this clone itself: A read error may account for a junction end that differs from germline. This chain joins TRBV7-7 and TRBJ2-5; D is ambiguous. From germline, CDR1 is SSHAT and CDR2 FNYEAQ (reference sequence). CDR3 size: 15 residues. The DNA of the CDR3 is TGTGCTAGCAGCCCCCCCCCACCCTTCCGAGAGACCCAGTACTTC. Encoded protein: CASSPPPPFRETQYF.